The 25 T cell receptor beta chains below all came from one sample that was sequenced in a study of CD8+ T cells in alopecia areata. Described treatment: oral pan-JAK inhibitor, 5-10 mg twice daily. Reverse transcription of extracted RNA yielded cDNA, which provided the sequencing template. Assay: immunoSEQ multiplex PCR; the TCRdb copy retains only in-frame clones and omits some. The sample has 90,000 to 120,000 clones; roughly 84% are singletons. Here the sequenced sample was CD8+ T cells sorted from blood, taken at week 24, from a patient treated with tofacitinib. The receptors come from a human donor with alopecia areata.

CDR3 residues: CASSPAQGTHYEQYF. CDR3 nucleotides: TGTGCCAGCAGCCCAGCACAGGGCACTCACTACGAGCAGTACTTC. This sequence joins TRBV7-6 and TRBJ2-7, with a possible D match to TRBD1 (6 bases). The germline gives CDR1 SGHVS, CDR2 FNYEAQ. The V end was cut by 5 bases, the J end by 3 bases, with 17 bases between. This CDR3 is built from 15 residues.

The chain joins TRBV30 to TRBJ1-5; no clear D. V gave up 2 bases and J gave up 3 bases, with 8 bases separating them. CDR1 is GTSNPN and CDR2 is SVGIG in the germline V gene (reference sequence). CDR3 length: 13 residues. The CDR3: CAWSMSANQPQHF. Written as DNA, the CDR3 is TGTGCCTGGAGTATGTCAGCCAATCAGCCCCAGCATTTT.

The J gene is TRBJ2-7, the V gene TRBV29-1; tentatively, D is TRBD1 (5 bases). Trimming took off 0 bases at V and 13 bases at J, with 13 bases between the two ends. The germline V gene encodes CDR1 SQVTM and CDR2 ANQGSEA. The length of the CDR3 is 11 residues. The CDR3 reads CSVEDQGVSYF. The DNA for the CDR3 is TGCAGCGTTGAAGATCAAGGGGTATCATACTTC.

The chain couples TRBV7-2 to TRBJ2-3; 12 positions match TRBD2. V shed 2 bases and J 3 bases; nucleotides not matched to a gene: 6. The CDR3 totals 17 residues. Germline V gene data show CDR1 as SGHTA and CDR2 as FQGNSA. The DNA of the CDR3 is TGTGCCAGCAGCTTAACGCCTAGCGGGGGGGCGACAGATACGCAGTATTTT. Protein product: CASSLTPSGGATDTQYF.

The chain carries TRBV4-3 and TRBJ2-7, with 7 bases lining up with TRBD2. Looked up from germline, CDR1 is LGHNA and CDR2 is YSLEER. V was clipped by 3 bases and J by 4 bases; unmatched bases: 6. The CDR3 length is 14 residues. CDR3 nucleotide sequence: TGCGCCAGCAGCCAGGTAGCGGGTACTTACGAGCAGTACTTC. Translating it yields CASSQVAGTYEQYF.

This sequence joins TRBV29-1 and TRBJ1-1; no firm D call. Trimming left V 6 bases short and J 0 bases short, with 14 bases between. CDR1 and CDR2 (germline): SQVTM, ANQGSEA. This CDR3 is built from 14 residues. The CDR3 nucleotides read TGCAGCGTCTCCCGGGGAGGCATGAACACTGAAGCTTTCTTT. This codes for CSVSRGGMNTEAFF.

Remarks on this clone: Other DNA sequences in this sample translate to the same CDR3. The chain links TRBV7-9 to TRBJ2-7; D gene uncertain. There are 12 residues in the CDR3. Germline V gives CDR1 SEHNR, CDR2 FQNEAQ (reference sequence). Between the trimmed V and J ends, which lost 4 bases and 4 bases, there was a span of 8 bases. The CDR3 DNA reads TGTGCCAGCAGCTCGGATGGTTACGAGCAGTACTTC. Protein sequence: CASSSDGYEQYF.

This clone was seen a single time. The CDR3 DNA reads TGTGCCAGCAGCTCACTTGGCGGGAGTACGGACAATGAGCAGTTCTTC. Protein product: CASSSLGGSTDNEQFF. This chain uses TRBV7-9 with TRBJ2-1; 7 bases are shared with TRBD2. The V segment lost 4 bases and the J segment 5 bases; nucleotides outside the gene matches: 11. The CDR3 sequence is 16 residues long. Germline-derived CDR1 and CDR2 are SEHNR and FQNEAQ (reference sequence).

V gene TRBV28 combines with J gene TRBJ2-2, with 9 positions matching TRBD1. The CDR3 sequence is 16 residues long. Trimming removed 1 base from V and 6 bases from J; junction bases left unmatched: 6. Germline V gene lookup returns CDR1 MDHEN and CDR2 SYDVKM. CDR3 loop: CASSLFGTGIAGELFF. The CDR3 DNA sequence: TGTGCCAGCAGTTTATTCGGGACAGGGATCGCCGGGGAGCTGTTTTTT.

The V and J genes are TRBV4-1 and TRBJ2-7; D may be TRBD2 (6 bases). CDR1 and CDR2 from the germline V gene are MGHRA and YSYEKL. V was clipped by 4 bases and J by 2 bases, with 12 bases between them. This CDR3 comprises 14 residues. The CDR3 sequence: CASSRGISTYEQYF. The CDR3 region has the DNA TGCGCCAGCAGCCGCGGGATTAGCACCTACGAGCAGTACTTC.

The chain links TRBV7-2 to TRBJ1-1, with D unresolved. This CDR3 has 16 amino acids. V dropped 2 bases and J dropped 0 bases, with 13 bases sitting between them. Germline V gene sequence: CDR1 SGHTA, CDR2 FQGNSA. CDR3 region: CASSLSRVRMNTEAFF. The CDR3 bases are TGTGCCAGCAGCTTATCCCGGGTACGAATGAACACTGAAGCTTTCTTT.

The CDR3 DNA sequence: TGCGCCAGCAGCCAAGACGGCGGGATGGTGGAGCAGTTCTTC. Translation: CASSQDGGMVEQFF. This chain links TRBV4-1 with TRBJ2-1; tentative D call: TRBD2 (6 bases). Germline CDR1 and CDR2: MGHRA and YSYEKL. The V end was cut by 0 bases, the J end by 10 bases, with 13 bases between. The CDR3 extends over 14 amino acids.

This clone appeared a single time. The chain joins TRBV2 to TRBJ2-7; tentative D call: TRBD1 (6 bases). The CDR3 runs to 14 residues. Between the trimmed V and J ends, which lost 1 base and 3 bases, there was a span of 10 bases. Germline V gene lookup returns CDR1 SNHLY and CDR2 FYNNEI. CDR3 sequence: CASSEDGQIYEQYF. CDR3 sequence (DNA): TGTGCCAGCAGTGAAGATGGACAGATCTACGAGCAGTACTTC.

V gene TRBV7-8 combines with J gene TRBJ2-3; the D gene could be TRBD1 or TRBD2 (6 bases each). Trimming removed 5 bases from V and 6 bases from J, with 24 bases in between. The CDR3 extends over 17 amino acids. Germline V lookup: CDR1 SGHVS, CDR2 FQNEAQ. The CDR3 reads CASSPEGGGARFDTQYF. The CDR3 coding sequence is TGTGCCAGCAGCCCCGAGGGGGGTGGCGCCAGGTTTGATACGCAGTATTTT.

V gene TRBV9 combines with J gene TRBJ2-5, with 8 nucleotides matching TRBD2. The DNA end lines up better with TRBJ2-7; the J call may be wrong. This CDR3 is built from 15 residues. Germline loops: CDR1 SGDLS, CDR2 YYNGEE. CDR3 amino acids: CASSVEGLGYNEQYF. The CDR3 nucleotides are TGTGCCAGCAGCGTAGAGGGACTAGGGTACAACGAGCAGTACTTC.

The chain links TRBV7-9 to TRBJ2-3; TRBD1 matches at 11 bases. There are 15 residues in the CDR3. V lost 4 bases and J lost 8; bases outside the gene matches: 8. In germline, CDR1 is SEHNR, CDR2 FQNEAQ (reference sequence). DNA for the CDR3: TGTGCCAGCAGCTCGGACAGGGGGCGAGGGGTTACGCAGTATTTT. Residues: CASSSDRGRGVTQYF.

The genes are TRBV6-6 and TRBJ2-7; the match to TRBD1 covers 10 bases. The junction had 9 bases not matched to a gene; V was cut back by 5 bases and J by 5 bases. Germline V gene lookup returns CDR1 MNHNY and CDR2 SVGAGI (reference sequence). CDR3 length: 15 amino acids. The CDR3 nucleotides are TGTGCCAGCAGTACCGGGACAGGGGCGTTCCACGAGCAGTACTTC. The encoded protein is CASSTGTGAFHEQYF.

The chain links TRBV14 to TRBJ2-3; 8 positions agree with TRBD1. V was pared by 5 bases and J by 3 bases, with 7 bases of the junction left unmatched. There are 15 residues in the CDR3. The germline CDR1 and CDR2 sequences are SGHDN and FVKESK. The CDR3 nucleotides read TGTGCCAGCAGCGCCACAGGGGGTTGGACAGATACGCAGTATTTT. Translating gives CASSATGGWTDTQYF. The full variable domain, its missing parts supplied by reference TRBV14 and TRBJ2-3, is EAGVTQFPSHSVIEKGQTVTLRCDPISGHDNLYWYRRVMGKEIKFLLHFVKESKQDESGMPNNRFLAERTGGTYSTLKVQPAELEDSGVYFCASSATGGWTDTQYFGPGTRLTVL.

The chain is built from TRBV7-9 and TRBJ2-3, with 12 bases aligning to TRBD2. Germline values: CDR1 SEHNR, CDR2 FQNEAQ (reference sequence). The CDR3 runs to 17 residues. V shed 1 base, J shed 3 bases, and the junction held 5 bases outside the gene matches. The CDR3 loop reads CASSLVGLAGTTDTQYF. DNA of the CDR3: TGTGCCAGCAGCTTAGTAGGACTAGCGGGGACAACAGATACGCAGTATTTT. The full variable domain, with the rest looked up from reference TRBV7-9 and TRBJ2-3, is DTGVSQNPRHKITKRGQNVTFRCDPISEHNRLYWYRQTLGQGPEFLTYFQNEAQLEKSRLLSDRFSAERPKGSFSTLEIQRTEQGDSAMYLCASSLVGLAGTTDTQYFGPGTRLTVL.

The chain couples TRBV5-6 to TRBJ2-7; possibly TRBD2 for D (5 bases). V lost 2 bases and J 6 bases, leaving 12 bases between the germline ends. The CDR3 has 13 residues. The V gene's germline CDR1 is SGHDT and CDR2 YYEEEE. The CDR3 bases are TGTGCCAGCAGCTTTCAGTGGAGGCGCGAGCAGTACTTC. Translated: CASSFQWRREQYF. The variable domain in full, with the rest retrieved from reference TRBV5-6 and TRBJ2-7, is DAGVTQSPTHLIKTRGQQVTLRCSPKSGHDTVSWYQQALGQGPQFIFQYYEEEERQRGNFPDRFSGHQFPNYSSELNVNALLLGDSALYLCASSFQWRREQYFGPGTRLTVT.

The V gene is TRBV4-1, the J gene TRBJ1-5; the match to TRBD1 covers 9 bases. The CDR3 loop spans 16 amino acids. CDR1 MGHRA and CDR2 YSYEKL come from the germline V gene. The V segment lost 4 bases and the J segment 1 base; nucleotides outside the gene matches: 5. The CDR3 protein is CASSPTGTGSNQPQHF. The CDR3 DNA sequence: TGCGCCAGCAGCCCGACCGGGACAGGGAGCAATCAGCCCCAGCATTTT.

V gene TRBV5-1 combines with J gene TRBJ2-3; TRBD2 aligns across 11 bases. The CDR3 consists of 15 residues. From germline, CDR1 is SGHRS and CDR2 YFSETQ. Trimming removed 3 bases from V and 4 bases from J; junction bases left unmatched: 4. CDR3 region: CASSSELAGADTQYF. The CDR3, as DNA: TGCGCCAGCAGCTCCGAACTAGCGGGGGCAGATACGCAGTATTTT. Full variable domain (remainder filled in from reference TRBV5-1 and TRBJ2-3): KAGVTQTPRYLIKTRGQQVTLSCSPISGHRSVSWYQQTPGQGLQFLFEYFSETQRNKGNFPGRFSGRQFSNSRSEMNVSTLELGDSALYLCASSSELAGADTQYFGPGTRLTVL.

The chain joins TRBV10-2 to TRBJ1-5, with 8 bases aligning to TRBD1. CDR1 and CDR2 from the germline V gene are WSHSY and SAAADI. With 6 bases clipped from V and 1 base from J, the junction kept 8 bases outside the gene matches. The CDR3 spans 16 residues. The CDR3: CASRVGTGGSNQPQHF. Written as DNA, the CDR3 is TGCGCCAGCAGGGTCGGGACAGGAGGAAGCAATCAGCCCCAGCATTTT.

Concerning this clone itself: The conserved final phenylalanine or tryptophan is absent from the CDR3, which likely points to a read error. Because the CDR3's place on the DNA is in doubt, the DNA is left out and the CDR3 is given as listed by TCRdb. The gene calls are TRBV5-1 and TRBJ1-5. Per the germline V gene, CDR1 is SGHRS and CDR2 is YFSETQ. The CDR3 length equals 9 residues, ends included. Here the CDR3 reads CASSLDGPI.

The V call is TRBV6-5, the J call TRBJ2-7; perhaps TRBD1 as D (6 bases). In germline, CDR1 is MNHEY, CDR2 SVGAGI. This CDR3 comprises 14 residues. Trimming removed 4 bases at V and 5 bases at J, with 15 bases between. The chain's CDR3 is CASSSGGTIHEQYF. The CDR3 region has the DNA TGTGCCAGCAGTTCAGGTGGGACAATCCACGAGCAGTACTTC.